The 10 T cell receptor beta chains below come from one sample, sequenced in a study of blood T cells in healthy people across ages. Alongside a J-beta primer mix, a sample-barcoded 5' primer served in a second PCR lasting roughly 6 to 12 cycles. From the 5' RACE reads, TCRdb called clonotypes with MiXCR, one entry per CDR3 protein. The sample has about 1.4 million distinct CDR3 sequences; 45% to 70% are singletons. Input material: blood. The receptors shown here come from a young man in good health.

The chain is built from TRBV20-1 and TRBJ2-1; 12 bases line up with TRBD2. The trim removed 1 base at V and 6 bases at J, leaving 10 bases unmatched. This CDR3 has 17 residues. Germline CDR1 reads DFQATT; CDR2 reads SNEGSKA (reference sequence). The CDR3 region has the DNA TGCAGTGCTAGAGGCAGACTAGCGGGAGCCTTCTTCAATGAGCAGTTCTTC. Translation: CSARGRLAGAFFNEQFF.

A single count supports this clonotype. The V gene is TRBV7-9, the J gene TRBJ2-7, with unresolved D. Germline assignment: CDR1 SEHNR and CDR2 FQNEAQ (reference sequence). This CDR3 has 14 residues. The V gene lost 3 bases and the J gene lost 7 bases, with 16 bases spanning the gap. The CDR3 reads CASSLGNWDGEQYF. CDR3 DNA: TGTGCCAGCAGCTTGGGGAACTGGGATGGAGAGCAGTACTTC.

This chain joins TRBV20-1 and TRBJ2-5, with D maybe TRBD2 (5 bases). The CDR3 covers 12 residues. CDR1 DFQATT and CDR2 SNEGSKA come from the germline V gene (reference sequence). Trimming took 4 bases from V and 5 from J, leaving 11 bases between them. The CDR3 loop reads CSANFRGETQYF. The CDR3 DNA follows: TGCAGTGCTAATTTTCGCGGGGAGACCCAGTACTTC.

This chain uses TRBV7-9 with TRBJ2-5; D not resolved. V was clipped by 3 bases and J by 4 bases, with 12 bases between them. There are 14 residues in the CDR3. The V gene's germline CDR1 is SEHNR and CDR2 FQNEAQ (reference sequence). The CDR3 DNA is TGTGCCAGCAGCTTGTATGGCGCATTAGAGACCCAGTACTTC. Residues: CASSLYGALETQYF.

The rearrangement joins TRBV5-1 to TRBJ2-3; TRBD2 aligns across 8 bases. V dropped 7 bases and J dropped 5; count of bases not matched to a gene: 15. The CDR3 has 16 amino acids. Germline CDR1 SGHRS, CDR2 YFSETQ. The CDR3 region has the DNA TGCGCCAGCGGACCCGAAAATAGCGGGGCCCAAGATACGCAGTATTTT. The encoded protein is CASGPENSGAQDTQYF.

This clonotype was seen repeatedly, ten times or more. The chain uses TRBV6-6 and TRBJ2-2, with TRBD2 identical over 11 bases. Trimming cost V 2 bases and J 4 bases; bases outside gene matches: 3. CDR3 length equals 16 residues. Germline V gene sequence: CDR1 MNHNY, CDR2 SVGAGI (reference sequence). The chain's CDR3 is CASSYALAGGTGELFF. The CDR3 DNA is TGTGCCAGCAGTTACGCTCTAGCGGGGGGCACCGGGGAGCTGTTTTTT.

This rearrangement joins TRBV7-9 to TRBJ2-5; D gene ambiguous. The germline V gene encodes CDR1 SEHNR and CDR2 FQNEAQ (reference sequence). The CDR3 consists of 15 residues. Trimming cost V 2 bases and J 5 bases, with 15 bases left between them. CDR3 nucleotides: TGTGCCAGCAGCTTATTCCCATCTCCCTGGGAGACCCAGTACTTC. Translated: CASSLFPSPWETQYF. The full variable domain, with the rest looked up from reference TRBV7-9 and TRBJ2-5, is DTGVSQNPRHKITKRGQNVTFRCDPISEHNRLYWYRQTLGQGPEFLTYFQNEAQLEKSRLLSDRFSAERPKGSFSTLEIQRTEQGDSAMYLCASSLFPSPWETQYFGPGTRLLVL.

This clonotype was detected only a few times. This sequence joins TRBV5-1 and TRBJ2-7; either TRBD1 or TRBD2 may supply D (5 bases each). CDR1 is SGHRS and CDR2 is YFSETQ in the germline V gene. This CDR3 has 14 amino acids. V lost 4 bases to trimming and J lost 3 bases, with 14 bases between them. Here the CDR3 reads CASSISGANYEQYF. The CDR3 DNA is TGCGCCAGCAGCATTTCCGGGGCGAACTACGAGCAGTACTTC.

The chain links TRBV6-1 to TRBJ2-4; 8 bases match TRBD1. This CDR3 has 21 residues. Germline V lookup: CDR1 MNHNS, CDR2 SASEGT. The V and J ends lost 6 bases and 2 bases, in that order; junction bases with no gene match: 24. CDR3 bases: TGTGCCAGCAGCTGGAGTCGGGACAGGCCGACAACAGGTTATTCCAAAAACATTCAGTACTTC. It yields the protein CASSWSRDRPTTGYSKNIQYF.

Turning to this clonotype: An end of the junction does not agree with germline; a read error may underlie this. The chain employs TRBV20-1 and TRBJ2-1; D may be TRBD2 (5 bases). Germline V gene lookup returns CDR1 DFQATT and CDR2 SNEGSKA (reference sequence). CDR3 length equals 13 residues. The CDR3 DNA reads as TGCAGTGCGAGGAGGAGGTTCTACAAGGAGCAGTTCTTC. This encodes CSARRRFYKEQFF.